This T cell receptor (beta chain) was profiled in a study of PD-L1 blockade in urothelial cancer. Profiled with immunoSEQ multiplex PCR; TCRdb holds only in-frame clones, not every one. The table lists 25,000 to 40,000 clones, 70% to 85% of them singletons. Germline V gene lookup returns CDR1 GTSNPN and CDR2 SVGIG (reference sequence). Trimming left V 2 bases short and J 4 bases short, with 7 bases between. This CDR3 spans 12 amino acids. Specimen: PBMCs, collected around atezolizumab (anti-PD-L1) treatment. The TCR sequence derives from a man in his fifties or sixties with urothelial cancer. The J gene is TRBJ2-3, the V gene TRBV30; D might be TRBD1 (5 bases). In nucleotides, the CDR3 is TGTGCCTGGAGTAAAGGGGCAGATACGCAGTATTTT. Translation: CAWSKGADTQYF.